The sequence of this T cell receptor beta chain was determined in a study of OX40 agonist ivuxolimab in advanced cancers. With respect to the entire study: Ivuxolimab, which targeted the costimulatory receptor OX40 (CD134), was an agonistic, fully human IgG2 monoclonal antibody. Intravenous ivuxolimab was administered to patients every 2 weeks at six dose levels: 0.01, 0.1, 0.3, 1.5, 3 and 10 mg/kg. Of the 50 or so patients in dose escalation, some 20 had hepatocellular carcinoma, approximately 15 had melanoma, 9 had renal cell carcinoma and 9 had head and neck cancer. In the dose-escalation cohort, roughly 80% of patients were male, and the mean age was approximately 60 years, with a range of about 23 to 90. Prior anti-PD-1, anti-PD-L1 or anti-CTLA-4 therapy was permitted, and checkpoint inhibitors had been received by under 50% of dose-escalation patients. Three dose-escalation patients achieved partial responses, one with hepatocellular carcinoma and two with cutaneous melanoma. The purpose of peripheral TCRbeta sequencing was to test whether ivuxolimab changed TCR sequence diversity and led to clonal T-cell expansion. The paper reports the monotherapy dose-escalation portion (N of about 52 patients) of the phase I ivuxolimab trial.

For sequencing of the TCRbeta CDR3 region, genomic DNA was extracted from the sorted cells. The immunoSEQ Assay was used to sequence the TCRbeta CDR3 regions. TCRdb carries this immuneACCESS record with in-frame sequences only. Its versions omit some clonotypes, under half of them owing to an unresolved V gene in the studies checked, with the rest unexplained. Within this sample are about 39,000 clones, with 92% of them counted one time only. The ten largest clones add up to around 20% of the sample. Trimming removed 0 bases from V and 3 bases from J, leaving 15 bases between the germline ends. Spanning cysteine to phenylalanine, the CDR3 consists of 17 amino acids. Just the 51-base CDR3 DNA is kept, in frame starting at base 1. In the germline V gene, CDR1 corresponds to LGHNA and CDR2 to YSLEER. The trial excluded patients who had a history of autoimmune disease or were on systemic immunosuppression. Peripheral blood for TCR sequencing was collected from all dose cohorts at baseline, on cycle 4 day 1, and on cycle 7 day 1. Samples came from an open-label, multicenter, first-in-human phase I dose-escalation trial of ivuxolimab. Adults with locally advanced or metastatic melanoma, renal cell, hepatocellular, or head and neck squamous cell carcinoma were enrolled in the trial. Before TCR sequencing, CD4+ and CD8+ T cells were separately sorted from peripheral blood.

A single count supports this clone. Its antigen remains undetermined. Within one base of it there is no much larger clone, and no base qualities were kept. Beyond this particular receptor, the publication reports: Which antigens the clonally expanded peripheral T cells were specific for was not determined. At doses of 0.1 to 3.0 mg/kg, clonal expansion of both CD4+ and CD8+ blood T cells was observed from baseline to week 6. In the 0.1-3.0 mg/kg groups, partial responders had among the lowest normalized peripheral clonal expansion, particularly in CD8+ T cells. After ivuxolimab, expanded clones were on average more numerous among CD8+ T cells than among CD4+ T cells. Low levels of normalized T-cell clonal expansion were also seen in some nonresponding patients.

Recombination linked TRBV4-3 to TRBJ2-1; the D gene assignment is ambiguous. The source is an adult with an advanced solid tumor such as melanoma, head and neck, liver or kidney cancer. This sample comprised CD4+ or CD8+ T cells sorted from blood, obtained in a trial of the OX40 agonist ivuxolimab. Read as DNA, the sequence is TGCGCCAGCAGCCAAGATGCCGGACCGACCGTCTACAATGAGCAGTTCTTC. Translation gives CASSQDAGPTVYNEQFF.